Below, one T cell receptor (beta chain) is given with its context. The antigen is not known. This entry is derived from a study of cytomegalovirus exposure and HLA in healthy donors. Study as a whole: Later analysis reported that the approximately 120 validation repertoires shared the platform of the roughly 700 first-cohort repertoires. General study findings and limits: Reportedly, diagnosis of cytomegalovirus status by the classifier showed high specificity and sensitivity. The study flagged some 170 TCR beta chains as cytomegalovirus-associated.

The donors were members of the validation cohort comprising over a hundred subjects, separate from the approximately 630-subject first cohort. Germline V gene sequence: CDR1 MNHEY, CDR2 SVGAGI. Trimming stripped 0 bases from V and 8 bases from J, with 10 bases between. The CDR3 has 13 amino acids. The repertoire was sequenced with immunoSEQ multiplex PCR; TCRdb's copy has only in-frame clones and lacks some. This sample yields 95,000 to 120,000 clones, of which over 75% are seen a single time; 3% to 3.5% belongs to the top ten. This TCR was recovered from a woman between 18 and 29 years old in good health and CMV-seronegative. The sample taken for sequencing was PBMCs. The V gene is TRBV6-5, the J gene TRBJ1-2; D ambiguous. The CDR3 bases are TGTGCCAGCAGTTACTCCCAGAAACAGGGCTACACCTTC. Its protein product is CASSYSQKQGYTF.